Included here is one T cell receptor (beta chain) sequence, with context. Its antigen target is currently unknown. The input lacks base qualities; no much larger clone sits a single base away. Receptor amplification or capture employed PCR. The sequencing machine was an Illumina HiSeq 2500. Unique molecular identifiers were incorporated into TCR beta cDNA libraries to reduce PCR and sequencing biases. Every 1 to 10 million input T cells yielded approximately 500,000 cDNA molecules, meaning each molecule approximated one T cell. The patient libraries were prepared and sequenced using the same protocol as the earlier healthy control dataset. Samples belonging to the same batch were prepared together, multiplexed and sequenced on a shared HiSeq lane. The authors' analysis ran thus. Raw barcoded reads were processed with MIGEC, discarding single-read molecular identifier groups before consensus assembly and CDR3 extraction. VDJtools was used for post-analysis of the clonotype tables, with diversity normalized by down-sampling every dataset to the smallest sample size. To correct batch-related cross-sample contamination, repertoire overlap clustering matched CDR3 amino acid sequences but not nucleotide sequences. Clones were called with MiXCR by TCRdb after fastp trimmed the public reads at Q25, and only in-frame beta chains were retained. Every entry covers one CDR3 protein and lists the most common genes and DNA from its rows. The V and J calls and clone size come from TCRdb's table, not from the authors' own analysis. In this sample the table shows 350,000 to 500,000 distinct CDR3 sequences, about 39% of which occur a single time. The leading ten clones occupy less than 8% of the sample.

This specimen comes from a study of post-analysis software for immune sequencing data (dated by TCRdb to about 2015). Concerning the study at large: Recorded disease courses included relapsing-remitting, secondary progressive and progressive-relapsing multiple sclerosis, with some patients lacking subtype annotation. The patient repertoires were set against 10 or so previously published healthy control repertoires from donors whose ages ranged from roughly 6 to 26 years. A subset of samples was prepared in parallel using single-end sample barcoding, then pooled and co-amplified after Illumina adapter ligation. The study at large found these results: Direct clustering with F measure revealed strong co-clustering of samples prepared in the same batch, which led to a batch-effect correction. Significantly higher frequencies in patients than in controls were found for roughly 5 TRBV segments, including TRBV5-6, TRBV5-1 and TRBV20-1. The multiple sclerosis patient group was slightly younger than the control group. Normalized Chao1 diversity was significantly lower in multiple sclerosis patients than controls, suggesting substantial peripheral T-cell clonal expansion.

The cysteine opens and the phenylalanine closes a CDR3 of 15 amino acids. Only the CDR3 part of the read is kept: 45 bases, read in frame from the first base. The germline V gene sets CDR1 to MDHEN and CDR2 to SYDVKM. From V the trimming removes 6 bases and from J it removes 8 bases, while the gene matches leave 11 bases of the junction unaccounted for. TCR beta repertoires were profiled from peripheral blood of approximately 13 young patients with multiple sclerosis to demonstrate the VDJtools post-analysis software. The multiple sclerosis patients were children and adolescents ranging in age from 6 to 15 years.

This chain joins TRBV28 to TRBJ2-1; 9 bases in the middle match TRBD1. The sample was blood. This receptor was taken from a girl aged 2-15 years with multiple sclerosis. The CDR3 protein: CASRPPGTGIHEQFF. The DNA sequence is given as TGTGCCAGCAGACCCCCCGGGACAGGGATTCATGAGCAGTTCTTC.